This T cell receptor (beta chain) was found in a study of T cells in Graves' hyperthyroidism and ophthalmopathy. Study-level findings and limits: Ophthalmopathy was predicted by the model a median of 6.5 months ahead of onset.

Authors of the study amplified TCR beta CDR3 regions from RNA transcripts. In the first-round RT-PCR of the TCR CDR3, the HTBI primer set was used. TCRdb re-analysed the multiplex PCR reads in MiXCR, keeping a single row per CDR3 protein. The table lists about 520,000 distinct CDR3 sequences, around 24% of them singletons. Trimming cost V 0 bases and J 7 bases, with 16 bases left between them. The CDR3 length is 15 residues. Germline CDR1 reads SGHRS; CDR2 reads YFSETQ. Used for diagnoses were clinical symptoms, serum thyroxine and TRAb, thyroid ultrasound and orbital computed tomography. This clonotype was recorded many times. Antigen unknown.

The TCR comes from a woman in her 30s with Graves' ophthalmopathy. V usage is TRBV5-1 and J usage is TRBJ1-2; a weak D match, TRBD1 (5 bases). Sequencing was done on a sample of blood. The CDR3 spells CASSLEYGGSTGYTF. The CDR3 DNA sequence: TGCGCCAGCAGCTTGGAATACGGGGGAAGTACTGGCTACACCTTC. Using reference TRBV5-1 and TRBJ1-2 for the parts outside the CDR3, the full variable domain is KAGVTQTPRYLIKTRGQQVTLSCSPISGHRSVSWYQQTPGQGLQFLFEYFSETQRNKGNFPGRFSGRQFSNSRSEMNVSTLELGDSALYLCASSLEYGGSTGYTFGSGTRLTVV.